This TCR beta chain was sequenced for a study of CD8 T cells in ankylosing spondylitis. Study results and caveats: Made up of eight highly homologous variants, a TCR beta motif appeared characteristic of ankylosing spondylitis blood. Clones linked to disease were reported to show significant enrichment in matched ankylosing spondylitis synovial fluid.

In making TCR beta libraries, quantitative 5'-RACE with molecular barcodes was used. Using its own MiXCR run on the 5' RACE reads, TCRdb lists one record per CDR3 protein. The sample includes 40,000 to 55,000 distinct CDR3 sequences, 6.5% to 8% of them seen just once. This clonotype was recorded many times. No antigen is known for it. The sample taken for sequencing was blood, either unsorted or a sorted T cell fraction (not recorded which). The sequence was collected from a female donor with ankylosing spondylitis or in good health (not recorded which).

The CDR3 sequence: CASSPQGQMNTGELFF. The CDR3, as DNA: TGTGCCAGCTCACCACAGGGACAGATGAACACCGGGGAGCTGTTTTTT. The V call is TRBV18, the J call TRBJ2-2; 7 positions match TRBD1. The germline CDR1 and CDR2 sequences are KGHSH and LQKENI. Unmatched junction bases numbered 3, after V lost 1 base and J lost 1 base. The CDR3 consists of 16 residues.